The rows below give T cell receptor beta chains drawn from one sample of a study of regulatory dendritic cells for organ transplantation. Libraries were prepared by immunoSEQ multiplex PCR; TCRdb keeps only in-frame clonotypes and omits some of them. The data contain 25,000 to 30,000 clones, approximately 79% of them singletons. The sequenced sample consisted of memory CD4+ T cells from blood. Receptors originate from a human donor in good health. Each CDR3 is given with its conserved first and last residue. Fields, in order: V gene, D gene, J gene, clone size, CDR3 protein, CDR3 DNA. D genes are given only for firm matches. Some rows have no size entry. The others give once, few or many, or a class for an expanded clone.

TRBV4-1	-	TRBJ2-7	few	CASSQAPGYTYEQYF	TGCGCCAGCAGCCAAGCCCCCGGGTACACCTACGAGCAGTACTTC
TRBV4-1	-	TRBJ2-7	-	CASSQGQLVVLADEQYF	TGCGCCAGCAGCCAAGGGCAGCTAGTAGTCCTCGCCGACGAGCAGTACTTC
TRBV9	-	TRBJ2-7	-	CASSVAPGATYEQYF	TGTGCCAGCAGCGTAGCCCCGGGAGCGACCTACGAGCAGTACTTC
TRBV7-2	TRBD1	TRBJ2-7	-	CASSPQGAGYEQYF	TGTGCCAGCAGCCCCCAGGGGGCCGGCTACGAGCAGTACTTC
TRBV7-9	-	TRBJ1-6	-	CASSLNQQGSNSPLHF	TGTGCCAGCAGCTTAAATCAGCAGGGGTCCAATTCACCCCTCCACTTT
TRBV7-6	-	TRBJ2-7	-	CASSMTGPGKQYF	TGTGCCAGCAGCATGACCGGGCCGGGGAAGCAGTACTTC
TRBV2	-	TRBJ2-2	few	CASSEVVGTGELFF	TGTGCCAGCAGTGAAGTGGTGGGCACCGGGGAGCTGTTTTTT
TRBV4-3	-	TRBJ1-6	few	CASSQGVGQALNSPLHF	TGCGCCAGCAGCCAAGGCGTTGGGCAGGCACTGAATTCACCCCTCCACTTT
TRBV7-2	TRBD1	TRBJ1-1	-	CASSPHPWTGRGTEAFF	TGTGCCAGCAGCCCGCACCCTTGGACAGGGCGAGGGACTGAAGCTTTCTTT
TRBV15	TRBD2	TRBJ2-3	-	CATSRGLGGGAPDTQYF	TGTGCCACCAGCAGAGGGCTTGGCGGGGGGGCCCCGGATACGCAGTATTTT
TRBV28	-	TRBJ1-4	-	CASSNSQGHEKLFF	TGTGCCAGCAGCAACTCCCAGGGGCATGAAAAACTGTTTTTT
TRBV7-2	-	TRBJ2-7	-	CASSFHYEQYF	TGTGCCAGCAGCTTTCACTACGAGCAGTACTTC
TRBV27	TRBD2	TRBJ2-3	-	CASSSPLGLAGGKTQYF	TGTGCCAGCAGTTCACCACTGGGACTAGCGGGGGGAAAGACGCAGTATTTT
TRBV6-5	-	TRBJ2-2	-	CASSYSNPGSGELFF	TGTGCCAGCAGTTACTCGAATCCGGGTTCCGGGGAGCTGTTTTTT
TRBV27	-	TRBJ1-1	few	CASRALNTEAFF	TGTGCCAGCAGGGCATTGAACACTGAAGCTTTCTTT
TRBV19	TRBD1	TRBJ1-5	-	CASSPDRGRQPQHF	TGTGCCAGTAGCCCTGACAGGGGGCGGCAGCCCCAGCATTTT
TRBV9	TRBD2	TRBJ2-2	-	CASSTSGLTGELFF	TGTGCCAGCAGCACTAGCGGTTTGACCGGGGAGCTGTTTTTT
TRBV19	-	TRBJ2-3	-	CASKTGPSTDTQYF	TGTGCCAGTAAAACAGGACCCAGCACAGATACGCAGTATTTT
TRBV2	-	TRBJ2-6	-	CASSDAGANVLTF	TGTGCCAGCAGTGATGCAGGGGCCAACGTCCTGACTTTC
TRBV7-6	-	TRBJ1-2	few	CASSLYSGTGDGYTF	TGTGCCAGCAGCCTATACTCCGGGACTGGGGACGGCTACACCTTC
TRBV4-2	TRBD1	TRBJ2-5	-	CASSQDQDRRETQYF	TGTGCCAGCAGCCAAGACCAGGACAGGAGGGAGACCCAGTACTTC
TRBV6-1	-	TRBJ1-5	-	CASSEFDTLYQPQHF	TGTGCCAGCAGTGAATTCGACACTTTGTATCAGCCCCAGCATTTT
TRBV6-1	TRBD1	TRBJ2-4	-	CASSELQGADIQYF	TGTGCCAGCAGTGAACTACAGGGGGCAGACATTCAGTACTTC
TRBV29-1	-	TRBJ2-7	few	CSVGTAYEQYF	TGCAGCGTCGGGACGGCCTACGAGCAGTACTTC
TRBV28	-	TRBJ1-5	few	CASSFRGAYNQPQHF	TGTGCCAGCAGTTTTCGGGGGGCTTACAATCAGCCCCAGCATTTT
TRBV7-2	-	TRBJ2-5	-	CASSPGPPLQETQYF	TGTGCCAGCAGCCCGGGACCGCCACTGCAAGAGACCCAGTACTTC
TRBV5-8	-	TRBJ1-4	medium-sized	CASSLEHATNEKLFF	TGTGCCAGCAGCTTAGAGCACGCAACTAATGAAAAACTGTTTTTT
TRBV9	TRBD2	TRBJ2-1	once	CASSVGLAGGGQFF	TGTGCCAGCAGCGTGGGACTAGCGGGAGGTGGGCAGTTCTTC
TRBV28	-	TRBJ2-1	-	CASSPEDSEQFF	TGTGCCAGCAGTCCTGAGGACAGTGAGCAGTTCTTC
TRBV30	-	TRBJ2-5	-	CAWSAGGGGETQYF	TGTGCCTGGAGTGCCGGGGGCGGGGGAGAGACCCAGTACTTC
TRBV15	-	TRBJ2-7	-	CATSRRGAYEQYF	TGTGCCACCAGCAGGCGAGGGGCCTACGAGCAGTACTTC
TRBV7-9	-	TRBJ1-2	-	CASSQFSVPGGYTF	TGTGCCAGCAGCCAATTCTCCGTCCCGGGGGGCTACACCTTC
TRBV5-6	-	TRBJ2-5	few	CASTTWGGGSETQYF	TGTGCCAGCACCACCTGGGGAGGGGGGTCAGAGACCCAGTACTTC
TRBV27	-	TRBJ2-1	-	CARPPGFSSSYNEQFF	TGTGCCAGGCCCCCCGGATTTTCGTCCTCCTACAATGAGCAGTTCTTC
TRBV11-2	-	TRBJ2-2	-	CASSFRRANTGELFF	TGTGCCAGCAGCTTCCGCCGGGCGAACACCGGGGAGCTGTTTTTT
TRBV29-1	TRBD1	TRBJ1-1	once	CSVEDRGTEAFF	TGTAGCGTTGAGGACAGGGGAACTGAAGCTTTCTTT
TRBV5-6	-	TRBJ1-1	once	CASSSTLRDEAFF	TGTGCCAGCAGCTCTACCCTTAGGGATGAAGCTTTCTTT
TRBV18	-	TRBJ2-1	-	CASSPISSYNEQFF	TGTGCCAGCTCACCGATTAGCTCCTACAATGAGCAGTTCTTC
TRBV10-1	TRBD2	TRBJ2-1	-	CASSSPGLGAGEQFF	TGCGCCAGCAGTTCCCCGGGACTAGGAGCGGGGGAGCAGTTCTTC
TRBV7-2	-	TRBJ1-4	-	CASSYDGAKGKKLFF	TGTGCCAGCAGTTACGACGGGGCAAAGGGAAAAAAACTGTTTTTT
TRBV5-4	-	TRBJ1-2	-	CASSYQRNYGYTF	TGTGCCAGCAGCTACCAGCGTAACTATGGCTACACCTTC
TRBV19	TRBD1	TRBJ1-1	-	CASSRTQGATGEAFF	TGTGCCAGTAGTAGGACACAGGGGGCTACGGGTGAAGCTTTCTTT
TRBV29-1	-	TRBJ1-4	-	CSARGGGTNEKLFF	TGCAGCGCCCGTGGCGGGGGAACTAATGAAAAACTGTTTTTT
TRBV7-2	-	TRBJ1-3	-	CASSLFGEVADTIYF	TGTGCCAGCAGCTTATTTGGGGAGGTGGCGGACACCATATATTTT
TRBV29-1	-	TRBJ2-3	-	CSAGTSTDTQYF	TGCAGCGCTGGGACCTCCACAGATACGCAGTATTTT
TRBV27	TRBD1	TRBJ1-2	-	CASRTTGDGYGYTF	TGTGCCAGCAGGACCACAGGGGACGGCTATGGCTACACCTTC
TRBV7-3	TRBD2	TRBJ2-1	-	CASSRPVKASGGESSYNEQFF	TGTGCCAGCAGCCGCCCGGTGAAGGCTAGCGGGGGGGAAAGCTCCTACAATGAGCAGTTCTTC
TRBV13	TRBD1	TRBJ1-2	few	CASSFRDRVNYGYTF	TGTGCCAGCAGCTTCCGGGACAGGGTTAACTATGGCTACACCTTC
TRBV9	-	TRBJ2-5	-	CASSDGTGETQYF	TGTGCCAGCAGCGACGGTACTGGAGAGACCCAGTACTTC
TRBV25-1	-	TRBJ1-6	once	CASRTTGISPLHF	TGTGCCAGCAGGACTACAGGGATTTCACCCCTCCACTTT
TRBV28	-	TRBJ1-5	few	CASRPGGPSNQPQHF	TGTGCCAGCAGACCCGGAGGACCTAGCAATCAGCCCCAGCATTTT
TRBV7-2	TRBD2	TRBJ2-5	-	CASSSGLGKQETQYF	TGTGCCAGCAGCTCCGGACTAGGGAAACAAGAGACCCAGTACTTC
TRBV6-4	TRBD1	TRBJ2-3	once	CASSGTGGADTQYF	TGTGCCAGCAGTGGGACAGGGGGCGCAGATACGCAGTATTTT
TRBV7-9	-	TRBJ1-1	-	CASSLDQVNTEAFF	TGTGCCAGCAGCTTAGATCAGGTGAACACTGAAGCTTTCTTT
TRBV7-2	-	TRBJ2-1	-	CASSPGLLVRRNEQFF	TGTGCCAGCAGCCCGGGACTCCTTGTTCGTCGGAATGAGCAGTTCTTC
TRBV2	-	TRBJ1-4	-	CASSGGLANEKLFF	TGTGCCAGCAGTGGCGGGTTGGCTAATGAAAAACTGTTTTTT
TRBV7-6	-	TRBJ2-2	-	CASSPTFVWGRNTGELFF	TGTGCCAGCAGCCCCACCTTTGTTTGGGGGAGGAACACCGGGGAGCTGTTTTTT
TRBV27	TRBD2	TRBJ2-3	-	CASSIGLAGVDTQYF	TGTGCCAGCAGTATAGGACTAGCGGGGGTGGATACGCAGTATTTT
TRBV15	-	TRBJ2-5	-	CATSRSGETQYF	TGTGCCACCAGTCGTTCGGGGGAGACCCAGTACTTC